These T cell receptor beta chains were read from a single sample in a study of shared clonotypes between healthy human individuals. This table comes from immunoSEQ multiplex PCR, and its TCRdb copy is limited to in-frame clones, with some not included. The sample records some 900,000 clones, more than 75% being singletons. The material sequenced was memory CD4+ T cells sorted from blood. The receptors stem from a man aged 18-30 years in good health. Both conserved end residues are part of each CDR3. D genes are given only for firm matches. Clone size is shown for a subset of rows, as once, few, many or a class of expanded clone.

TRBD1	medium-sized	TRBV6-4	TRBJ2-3	TGTGCCAGCGGGGACAGGGGAGAGCCAGATACGCAGTATTTT	CASGDRGEPDTQYF
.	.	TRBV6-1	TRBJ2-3	TGTGCCAGCAGGAAGCCTAGTCTAGGCGCAGATACGCAGTATTTT	CASRKPSLGADTQYF
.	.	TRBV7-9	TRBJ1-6	TGTGCCAGCAGCGTTACAGAGACACCAAATTCACCCCTCCACTTT	CASSVTETPNSPLHF
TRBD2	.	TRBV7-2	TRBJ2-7	TGTGCCAGCAGCTTGGGAGGGGAGGGCCTCACCTACGAGCAGTACTTC	CASSLGGEGLTYEQYF
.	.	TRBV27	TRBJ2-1	TGTGCCAGCAGTTTAGAAGGGACCCGGCAGTTCTTC	CASSLEGTRQFF
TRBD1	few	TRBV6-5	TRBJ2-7	TGTGCCAGCAGTACCGCGGACAGGGTCTCCTACGAGCAGTACTTC	CASSTADRVSYEQYF
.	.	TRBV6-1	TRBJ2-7	TGTGCCAGCAGGCCGACGGCTACCTACGAGCAGTACTTC	CASRPTATYEQYF
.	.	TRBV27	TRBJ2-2	TGTGCCAGCAGTTTAAGCCCGGGAACACCAACGAACACCGGGGAGCTGTTTTTT	CASSLSPGTPTNTGELFF
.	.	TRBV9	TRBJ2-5	TGTGCCAGCAGTGGGTTACCCCAAGAGACCCAGTACTTC	CASSGLPQETQYF
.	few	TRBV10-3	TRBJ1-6	TGTGCCATCAGCGGACGGGATAATTCACCCCTCCACTTT	CAISGRDNSPLHF
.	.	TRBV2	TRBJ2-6	TGTGCCAGCAGTGGCAGGCCGTCTGGGGCCAACGTCCTGACTTTC	CASSGRPSGANVLTF
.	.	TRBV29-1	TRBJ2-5	TGCAGCGTTTCCCCGTGGCAAGAGACCCAGTACTTC	CSVSPWQETQYF
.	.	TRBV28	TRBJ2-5	TGTGCCAGCAGTTTAAACGGAGAGACCCAGTACTTC	CASSLNGETQYF
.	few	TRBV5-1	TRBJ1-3	TGCGCCAGCAGCATCGGACAGACTGGAAACACCATATATTTT	CASSIGQTGNTIYF
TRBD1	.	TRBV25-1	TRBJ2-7	TGTGCCAGCAGGAGGAGTGACAGGGCCCACGAGCAGTACTTC	CASRRSDRAHEQYF
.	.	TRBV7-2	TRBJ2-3	TGTGCCAGCAGCTCACCGTCCCCGGGACCCCTCGCGGCGCAGTATTTT	CASSSPSPGPLAAQYF
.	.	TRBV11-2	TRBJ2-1	TGTGCCAGCAGCTTTAACCCCTACAATGAGCAGTTCTTC	CASSFNPYNEQFF
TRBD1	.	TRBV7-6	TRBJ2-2	TGTGCCAGCAGCTCCGGGACAGGGGTGAACACCGGGGAGCTGTTTTTT	CASSSGTGVNTGELFF
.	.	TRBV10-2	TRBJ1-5	TGCGCCAGCAGGGACGGTAGCAATCAGCCCCAGCATTTT	CASRDGSNQPQHF
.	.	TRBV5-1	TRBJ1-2	TGCGCCAGCTCGTTTAGTATAGGGTATGGCTACACCTTC	CASSFSIGYGYTF
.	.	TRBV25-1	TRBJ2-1	TGTGCCAGCAGTGAAGCGGGACCTGGGAATGAGCAGTTCTTC	CASSEAGPGNEQFF
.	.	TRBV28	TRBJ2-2	TGTGCCAGCAGTTTATCAGGGGGGCAGGGTAACACCGGGGAGCTGTTTTTT	CASSLSGGQGNTGELFF
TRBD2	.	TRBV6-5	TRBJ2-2	TGTGCCAGCAGACCCCTGGGGGGGGCCGGGGAGCTGTTTTTT	CASRPLGGAGELFF
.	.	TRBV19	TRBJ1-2	TGTGCCACCGCACCCGATAGGGGCTATGGCTACACCTTC	CATAPDRGYGYTF
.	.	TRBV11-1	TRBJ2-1	TGTGCCAGCAGCTTAGGGGGGGCCAGCAGGCAGTTCTTC	CASSLGGASRQFF
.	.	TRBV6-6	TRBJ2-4	TGTGCCAGCAGTCGGGACCCCTGGAACATTCAGTACTTC	CASSRDPWNIQYF
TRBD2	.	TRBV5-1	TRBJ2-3	TGCGCCAGCAGCTCCCTAGCGGGCCATCCTAGCACAGATACGCAGTATTTT	CASSSLAGHPSTDTQYF
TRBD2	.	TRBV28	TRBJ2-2	TGTGCCAGCAGTCGGACTAGCGGCCGGGAGCTGTTTTTT	CASSRTSGRELFF
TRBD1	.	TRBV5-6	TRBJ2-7	TGTGCCAGCAGCCGGACAGGGGGTTTTGGCGAGCAGTACTTC	CASSRTGGFGEQYF
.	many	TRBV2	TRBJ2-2	TGTGCCAGCAGTGAAGTCGGGTGGGGGCCAGCCAACACCGGGGAGCTGTTTTTT	CASSEVGWGPANTGELFF
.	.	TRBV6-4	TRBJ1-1	TGTGCCAGCAGTGCCTACACGGGAACTGAAGCTTTCTTT	CASSAYTGTEAFF
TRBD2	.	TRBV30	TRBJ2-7	TGTGCCCGGGGGGGCGGTCCCTACGAGCAGTACTTC	CARGGGPYEQYF
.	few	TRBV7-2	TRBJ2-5	TGTGCCAGCACTTTGCGAGGGTTCCAAGAGACCCAGTACTTC	CASTLRGFQETQYF
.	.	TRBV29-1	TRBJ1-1	TGCAGCGTTGTAGGTTTGGACAGACTGAACACTGAAGCTTTCTTT	CSVVGLDRLNTEAFF
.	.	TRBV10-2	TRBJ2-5	TGCGCCACCAGCGGCCAAGGGGAGACCCAGTACTTC	CATSGQGETQYF
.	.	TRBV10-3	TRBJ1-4	TGTGCCACAGGGCAGGAGGGTGAAAAACTGTTTTTT	CATGQEGEKLFF
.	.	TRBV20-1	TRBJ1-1	TGCAGTGCCCACTGGGACGGAGTAGCTTTCTTT	CSAHWDGVAFF
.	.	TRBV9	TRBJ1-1	TGTGCCAGCACTCCCCTGGGGGTCGGCACTGAAGCTTTCTTT	CASTPLGVGTEAFF
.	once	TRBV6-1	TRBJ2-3	TGTGCCAGCACTAGAGGGGGGGGCACAGATACGCAGTATTTT	CASTRGGGTDTQYF
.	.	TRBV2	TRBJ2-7	TGTGCCAGCAGTATCATCCTGGGCGAGCAGTACTTC	CASSIILGEQYF
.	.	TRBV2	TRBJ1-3	TGTGCGACCTCCTCTGGAAACACCATATATTTT	CATSSGNTIYF
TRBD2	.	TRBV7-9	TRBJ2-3	TGTGCCAGCAGCCCGGGAGGGGATACGCAGTATTTT	CASSPGGDTQYF